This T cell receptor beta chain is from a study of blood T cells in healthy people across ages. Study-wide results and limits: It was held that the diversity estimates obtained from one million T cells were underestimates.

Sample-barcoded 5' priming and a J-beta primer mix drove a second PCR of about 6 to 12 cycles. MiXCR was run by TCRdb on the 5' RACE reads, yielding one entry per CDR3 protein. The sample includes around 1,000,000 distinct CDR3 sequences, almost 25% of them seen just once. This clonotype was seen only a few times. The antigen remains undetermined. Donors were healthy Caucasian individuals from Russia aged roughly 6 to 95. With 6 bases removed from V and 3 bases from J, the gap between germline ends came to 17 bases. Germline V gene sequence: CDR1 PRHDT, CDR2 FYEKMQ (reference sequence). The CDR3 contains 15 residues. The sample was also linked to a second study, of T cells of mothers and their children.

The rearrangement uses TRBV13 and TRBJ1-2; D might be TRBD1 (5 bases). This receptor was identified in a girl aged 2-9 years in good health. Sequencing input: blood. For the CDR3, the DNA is TGTGCCAGCAGTTTGGGACTGATGCGCCACTATGGCTACACCTTC. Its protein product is CASSLGLMRHYGYTF.